This is a list of T cell receptor beta chains from one sample in a study of response to subunit inactivated influenza vaccine. In TCRdb, the RT-PCR reads were re-called with MiXCR into one record per CDR3 protein. The data show 150,000 or so distinct CDR3 sequences, around 9.9% seen once. Source: non-naive T cells sorted from PBMCs, taken around seven weeks after vaccination. The origin of the receptors is a man in his forties or fifties who received an inactivated influenza vaccine. CDR3s include the opening cysteine and the closing phenylalanine or tryptophan. Each record gives: D gene, clone size, V gene, J gene, CDR3 DNA, CDR3 protein. D genes are given only for firm matches. Part of the rows lack a size; the others show once, few, many or a class for expanded clones.

NA	few	TRBV18	TRBJ2-7	TGTGCCAGCTCACCTCACCCTATTCCATACGAGCAGTACTTC	CASSPHPIPYEQYF
TRBD2	few	TRBV25-1	TRBJ2-3	TGTGCCAGCAGTTTTAGCGGGGGCGGGGCAGATACGCAGTATTTT	CASSFSGGGADTQYF
NA	NA	TRBV5-1	TRBJ2-5	TGCGCCAGCAGCTTGGGGAAAGAGACCCAGTACTTC	CASSLGKETQYF
NA	few	TRBV25-1	TRBJ2-1	TGTGCCAGCAGTGGCCCGACAGTCAATGAGCAGTTCTTC	CASSGPTVNEQFF
TRBD2	many	TRBV4-3	TRBJ2-1	TGCGCCAGCAGCCAAGAACCGGTGACTAGCGGAAACAATGAGCAGTTCTTC	CASSQEPVTSGNNEQFF
NA	many	TRBV28	TRBJ2-1	TGTGCCAGCAGCTCTTTCTACAATGAGCAGTTCTTC	CASSSFYNEQFF
NA	medium-sized	TRBV7-2	TRBJ2-3	TGTGCCAGCAGCACCTTAGGGGATAACACAGATACGCAGTATTTT	CASSTLGDNTDTQYF
NA	NA	TRBV9	TRBJ2-5	TGTGCCAGCAGCGTAGGGACAGTCGGACAAGAGACCCAGTACTTC	CASSVGTVGQETQYF
TRBD1	many	TRBV20-1	TRBJ2-2	TGCAGTGCTAGAGACCCGAGGGGGCAGGACACCGGGGAGCTGTTTTTT	CSARDPRGQDTGELFF
TRBD1	many	TRBV20-1	TRBJ1-5	TGCAGTGCGAAGGCAAAACAGGGGACTCAGCCCCAGCATTTT	CSAKAKQGTQPQHF
TRBD1	NA	TRBV6-1	TRBJ2-1	TGTGCCAGCGGAGGACAGGGTATAGGTGAGCAGTTCTTC	CASGGQGIGEQFF
TRBD2	NA	TRBV3-1	TRBJ2-3	TGTGCCAGCAGGGTAGCGGGAGGGCCAGATACGCAGTATTTT	CASRVAGGPDTQYF
NA	few	TRBV4-1	TRBJ2-5	TGCGCCAGCAGCCAAAGGGTAGGCGCTCAAGAGACCCAGTACTTC	CASSQRVGAQETQYF
TRBD2	many	TRBV7-9	TRBJ2-1	TGTGCCAGCAGCTTAGTACCCACTAGCGGGAGCGGGAATGAGCAGTTCTTC	CASSLVPTSGSGNEQFF
NA	many	TRBV20-1	TRBJ2-7	TGCAGTGTGGGGGAAAGCTCCTACGAGCAGTACTTC	CSVGESSYEQYF
TRBD1	NA	TRBV5-1	TRBJ2-7	TGCGCCAGCAGCTTGGCCTCTCCGACAGGGGGACCCTACGAGCAGTACTTC	CASSLASPTGGPYEQYF
TRBD1	NA	TRBV10-3	TRBJ2-3	TGTGCCATCAGTTTGACAGGGGATTGGACAGATACGCAGTATTTT	CAISLTGDWTDTQYF
TRBD2	few	TRBV20-1	TRBJ2-3	TGCAGTGCTAGAGATTATAGGACTAGCGGGAGGGCAGATACGCAGTATTTT	CSARDYRTSGRADTQYF
NA	many	TRBV27	TRBJ1-6	TGTGCCAGCAGTTTGGACCAGGGGAATTCACCCCTCCACTTT	CASSLDQGNSPLHF
NA	many	TRBV14	TRBJ1-4	TGTGCCAGCAGCCAAGTTGCTAATGAAAAACTGTTTTTT	CASSQVANEKLFF
TRBD2	many	TRBV20-1	TRBJ2-1	TGCAGTGCTAGGACTAGCGGGGGGGCCTTCGAAAATGAGCAGTTCTTC	CSARTSGGAFENEQFF
NA	NA	TRBV15	TRBJ1-1	TGTGCCACCAGCAGAGATTTCAGGGAGGACACTGAAGCTTTCTTT	CATSRDFREDTEAFF
NA	few	TRBV25-1	TRBJ2-7	TGTGCCAGCAGCCGGGGATCCAACTACGAGCAGTACTTC	CASSRGSNYEQYF
NA	NA	TRBV6-2/TRBV6-3	TRBJ2-7	TGTGCCAGCAGTTACGCAGGGCTGACCTCCTACGAGCAGTACTTC	CASSYAGLTSYEQYF
NA	few	TRBV6-5	TRBJ2-3	TGTGCCAGCAGTTACTCGTTGCGAGCGGACCGCACAGATACGCAGTATTTT	CASSYSLRADRTDTQYF
NA	few	TRBV5-4	TRBJ2-7	TGTGCCAGCAGCACCGGGCCGGGGGCTTACGAGCAGTACTTC	CASSTGPGAYEQYF
NA	many	TRBV7-2	TRBJ2-3	TGTGCCAGCAGCGGTCACCATACGCAGTATTTT	CASSGHHTQYF